These 27 T cell receptor beta chains were sequenced from one sample in a study of blood T cell repertoires in COVID-19 (dated by TCRdb to the early 2020s). Library preparation was by the immunoSEQ multiplex PCR assay. This is the immuneACCESS table as TCRdb keeps it, with only in-frame sequences that have V and J called. A part of the clones is gone; compared with another copy, unresolved V genes explain less than half, and the rest is unexplained. In this sample the table shows 150,000 to 200,000 clones, around 86% of which occur a single time. Jointly, the top ten make up over 6% of the sample. The sample was peripheral blood. These receptors were collected from a woman aged 70 to 79 with COVID-19, enrolled during active disease.

This rearrangement joins TRBV6-2 or TRBV6-3 to TRBJ2-7, with 8 bases matching TRBD2. The junction had 11 bases not matched to a gene; V was cut back by 6 bases and J by 1 base. The CDR3 runs 16 residues. Germline V lookup: CDR1 MNHEY, CDR2 SVGEGT. The CDR3 sequence: CASRYPSGRASYEQYF. CDR3 sequence (DNA): TGTGCCAGCAGGTACCCTAGCGGGCGCGCGTCCTACGAGCAGTACTTC.

This sequence joins TRBV15 and TRBJ2-6; TRBD1 agrees at 8 bases. Germline V gene sequence: CDR1 LNHNV, CDR2 YYDKDF (reference sequence). Germline trimming cut 8 bases from V and 0 bases from J; bases unmatched to any gene: 9. The CDR3 spans 17 residues. The CDR3, as DNA: TGTGCCACCGGGAAAGGACAGGGATACTCTGGGGCCAACGTCCTGACTTTC. It codes for CATGKGQGYSGANVLTF.

The chain uses TRBV24-1 and TRBJ1-1, with a weak D call TRBD1 (5 bases). The CDR3 totals 14 residues. Deletions cut 6 bases from V and 11 bases from J, with 21 bases between. Germline-derived CDR1 and CDR2 are KGHDR and SFDVKD. CDR3 sequence reads: CATSTPNLAAGAFF. Written as DNA, the CDR3 is TGTGCCACCAGTACCCCCAATTTAGCAGCAGGGGCTTTCTTT.

This clone was recorded once. This chain joins TRBV5-5 and TRBJ1-1; no definite D call. Germline V gene sequence: CDR1 SGHKS, CDR2 YYEKEE (reference sequence). With 0 bases removed from V and 0 bases from J, the gap between germline ends came to 9 bases. The CDR3 runs 15 residues. CDR3 DNA: TGTGCCAGCAGCTTGGTGACGGGGTTGAACACTGAAGCTTTCTTT. Encoded protein: CASSLVTGLNTEAFF.

V usage is TRBV30 and J usage is TRBJ1-2, with unresolved D. Germline CDR1 and CDR2: GTSNPN and SVGIG (reference sequence). CDR3 length equals 14 residues. V lost 2 bases and J lost 4, with 14 bases in between. The CDR3 loop reads CAWSRGQTSYGYTF. CDR3 coding DNA: TGTGCCTGGAGTCGAGGTCAGACTTCCTATGGCTACACCTTC. Based on the CDR3 plus reference TRBV30 and TRBJ1-2, the full variable domain is SQTIHQWPATLVQPVGSPLSLECTVEGTSNPNLYWYRQAAGRGLQLLFYSVGIGQISSEVPQNLSASRPQDRQFILSSKKLLLSDSGFYLCAWSRGQTSYGYTFGSGTRLTVV.

This chain uses TRBV4-2 with TRBJ2-7, with TRBD1 as a possible D gene (5 bases). Germline values: CDR1 LGHNA, CDR2 YNFKEQ. There are 16 residues in the CDR3. Trimming removed 0 bases at V and 0 bases at J, with 12 bases between. The CDR3 spells CASSQEVRQGSYEQYF. In DNA, the CDR3 is TGTGCCAGCAGCCAAGAGGTCCGTCAGGGCTCCTACGAGCAGTACTTC.

This clone was counted a single time. The J gene is TRBJ1-4, the V gene TRBV20-1; perhaps TRBD1 as D (5 bases). V lost 3 bases and J 4 bases, leaving 15 bases between the germline ends. The germline V gene has CDR1 DFQATT and CDR2 SNEGSKA (reference sequence). This CDR3 comprises 15 residues. This CDR3 reads CSASGKGQINEKLFF. In DNA form, the CDR3 reads TGCAGTGCTAGTGGTAAAGGACAAATTAATGAAAAACTGTTTTTT.

The genes are TRBV2 and TRBJ1-5, with a weak D call TRBD1 (6 bases). The CDR3 is 15 amino acids. The V end was cut by 6 bases, the J end by 3 bases, with 15 bases between. Per the germline V gene, CDR1 is SNHLY and CDR2 is FYNNEI. The CDR3 protein is CASRGGQNVNQPQHF. The DNA for the CDR3 is TGTGCCAGCAGGGGGGGGCAGAACGTCAATCAGCCCCAGCATTTT. Combining the CDR3 with reference TRBV2 and TRBJ1-5 gives the whole variable domain EPEVTQTPSHQVTQMGQEVILRCVPISNHLYFYWYRQILGQKVEFLVSFYNNEISEKSEIFDDQFSVERPDGSNFTLKIRSTKLEDSAMYFCASRGGQNVNQPQHFGDGTRLSIL.

This clone has a single count. The rearrangement links TRBV27 to TRBJ2-7; D perhaps matches TRBD1 (9 bases). This CDR3 has 20 residues. Germline values: CDR1 MNHEY, CDR2 SMNVEV (reference sequence). V gave up 2 bases and J gave up 7 bases, with 33 bases separating them. The CDR3 nucleotides are TGTGCCAGCAGTTTAAAATCGGGACAGGGTCTTAGCGGGGCGTTTGGAGAGCAGTACTTC. Translating it yields CASSLKSGQGLSGAFGEQYF.

The genes are TRBV11-2 and TRBJ2-7; maybe TRBD2 (5 bases). Germline V gene sequence: CDR1 SGHAT, CDR2 FQNNGV. Trimming stripped 3 bases from V and 4 bases from J, with 19 bases between. The CDR3 has 16 amino acids. CDR3 region: CASSFPPRGTFYEQYF. As DNA, the CDR3 is TGTGCCAGCAGCTTTCCCCCACGGGGAACCTTTTACGAGCAGTACTTC.

J is TRBJ2-7 and V is TRBV6-6; D may be TRBD1 (6 bases). Trimming removed 5 bases at V and 1 base at J, with 9 bases between. The CDR3 spans 13 residues. The germline gives CDR1 MNHNY, CDR2 SVGAGI (reference sequence). Here the CDR3 DNA reads TGTGCCAGCAGTGACGGGACATCCTACGAGCAGTACTTC. It codes for CASSDGTSYEQYF.

The CDR3 DNA reads as TGTGCCAGCAGCTTAGTGGCGACTAGCTCCTACAATGAGCAGTTCTTC. This translates into CASSLVATSSYNEQFF. The V call is TRBV7-2, the J call TRBJ2-1; maybe TRBD2 (6 bases). The CDR3 has 16 residues. The germline V gene encodes CDR1 SGHTA and CDR2 FQGNSA. V lost 1 base and J lost 0, with 10 bases in between.

This clone occurred once. The rearrangement uses TRBV6-5 and TRBJ2-3; TRBD1 matches at 7 bases. V lost 2 bases and J lost 9; bases outside the gene matches: 5. Looked up from germline, CDR1 is MNHEY and CDR2 is SVGAGI. The CDR3 has 13 residues. The CDR3 DNA reads as TGTGCCAGCAGTTACGAACCGACAGGGACGCAGTATTTT. Amino acid sequence: CASSYEPTGTQYF.

The gene calls are TRBV10-3 and TRBJ2-7; 10 nucleotides match TRBD2. V was clipped by 3 bases and J by 5 bases; unmatched bases: 10. Germline-derived CDR1 and CDR2 are ENHRY and SYGVKD. The CDR3 loop spans 16 amino acids. The CDR3 region has the DNA TGTGCCATCAGTGACCCGAGCGGGAGGGCCCCGGACGAGCAGTACTTC. Protein: CAISDPSGRAPDEQYF.

This clone was observed once. The chain carries TRBV18 and TRBJ2-7; tentatively, D is TRBD1 (5 bases). Looked up from germline, CDR1 is KGHSH and CDR2 is LQKENI. The ends were cut back, 3 bases at V and 2 bases at J, with 11 bases in the middle. The CDR3 covers 14 residues. DNA of the CDR3: TGTGCCAGCTCACCTGGCAGGGAACCCTACGAGCAGTACTTC. Protein: CASSPGREPYEQYF.

The genes are TRBV5-5 and TRBJ1-5, with 8 bases that match TRBD1. The CDR3 consists of 14 residues. From germline, CDR1 is SGHKS and CDR2 YYEKEE (reference sequence). V dropped 2 bases and J dropped 6; count of bases not matched to a gene: 4. This chain's CDR3 is CASSFTGGVQPQHF. The DNA for the CDR3 is TGTGCCAGCAGCTTTACAGGGGGGGTTCAGCCCCAGCATTTT.

The rearrangement joins TRBV7-2 to TRBJ2-2; TRBD2 aligns across 12 bases. CDR1 is SGHTA, CDR2 FQGNSA, per germline. The CDR3 has 15 residues. After removal of 5 bases from V and 11 bases from J, the junction contained 9 bases not matched to a gene. The CDR3 nucleotides are TGTGCCAGCAGCCCCTGGACTAGCGGGACCATAGAGCTGTTTTTT. This encodes CASSPWTSGTIELFF. Complete variable domain (other parts from reference TRBV7-2 and TRBJ2-2): GAGVSQSPSNKVTEKGKDVELRCDPISGHTALYWYRQSLGQGLEFLIYFQGNSAPDKSGLPSDRFSAERTGGSVSTLTIQRTQQEDSAVYLCASSPWTSGTIELFFGEGSRLTVL.

The chain joins TRBV3-1 (or the pseudogene TRBV3-2) to TRBJ2-1, with TRBD1 as a possible D gene (5 bases). Between the trimmed V and J ends, which lost 0 bases and 10 bases, there was a span of 28 bases. Germline V lookup: CDR1 LGHDT, CDR2 YNNKEL (reference sequence). The CDR3 consists of 19 residues. In DNA, the CDR3 is TGTGCCAGCAGCCAAGATCGTGGACACCTAATCTCGCAGACCGGGGAGCAGTTCTTC. Translation gives CASSQDRGHLISQTGEQFF.

This chain joins TRBV29-1 and TRBJ2-1; tentatively, D is TRBD2 (6 bases). There are 13 residues in the CDR3. V was clipped by 3 bases and J by 6 bases, with 12 bases between them. Germline CDR1 is SQVTM and CDR2 is ANQGSEA. The CDR3 DNA follows: TGCAGCGTTGATAGGGCGGAGGGCAATGAGCAGTTCTTC. It yields the protein CSVDRAEGNEQFF.

V and J are TRBV25-1 and TRBJ1-6; no clear D gene. Per germline, CDR1 MGHDK and CDR2 SYGVNS. The CDR3 length is 15 residues. V lost 4 bases and J lost 7, with 14 bases in between. The CDR3 is CASSVPNRGNSPLHF. The CDR3 DNA is TGTGCCAGCAGTGTACCGAACAGAGGGAATTCACCCCTCCACTTT.

The chain has TRBV2 and TRBJ2-1; 14 nucleotides match TRBD2. Germline CDR1 and CDR2: SNHLY and FYNNEI. The V segment lost 6 bases and the J segment 5 bases; nucleotides outside the gene matches: 3. The CDR3 covers 15 residues. CDR3 sequence: CASRGTSGRNNEQFF. CDR3 sequence (DNA): TGTGCCAGCAGGGGGACTAGCGGGAGAAACAATGAGCAGTTCTTC.

This clone was observed once. This sequence joins TRBV19 and TRBJ2-6; D ambiguous. Germline lookup yields CDR1 LNHDA and CDR2 SQIVND (reference sequence). V lost 0 bases to trimming and J lost 0 bases, with 6 bases between them. The CDR3 has 16 residues. Here the CDR3 DNA reads TGTGCCAGTAGTATAGATCGGTCCTCTGGGGCCAACGTCCTGACTTTC. This sequence encodes CASSIDRSSGANVLTF.

V is TRBV4-2 and J is TRBJ1-2, with D possibly matching TRBD1 (6 bases). The CDR3 is made up of 14 amino acids. V dropped 2 bases and J dropped 3 bases, with 10 bases sitting between them. From germline, CDR1 is LGHNA and CDR2 YNFKEQ. CDR3 nucleotides: TGTGCCAGCAGCCAACCGGACAGCTACTATGGCTACACCTTC. This codes for CASSQPDSYYGYTF.

V is TRBV30 and J is TRBJ2-7, with 12 bases that match TRBD2. In germline, CDR1 is GTSNPN, CDR2 SVGIG (reference sequence). This CDR3 has 16 residues. With V trimmed by 4 bases and J by 3 bases, 10 bases remained unmatched. DNA of the CDR3: TGTGCCTGGACCCTAGCGGGGGGGGCACGAGGCTACGAGCAGTACTTC. This translates into CAWTLAGGARGYEQYF.

The chain is built from TRBV7-2 and TRBJ2-1; TRBD2 matches 14 bases. Looked up from germline, CDR1 is SGHTA and CDR2 is FQGNSA. This CDR3 is 15 amino acids long. Unmatched junction bases numbered 0, after V lost 1 base and J lost 7 bases. Here the CDR3 reads CASSLGLAGGNEQFF. The DNA of the CDR3 is TGTGCCAGCAGCTTAGGACTAGCGGGAGGGAATGAGCAGTTCTTC.

J is TRBJ1-1 and V is TRBV19, with D uncertain. The V gene's germline CDR1 is LNHDA and CDR2 SQIVND (reference sequence). Trimming removed 4 bases from V and 3 bases from J, with 9 bases in between. The CDR3 totals 13 residues. The DNA of the CDR3 is TGTGCCAGTAGTAGCCTAACCGACACTGAAGCTTTCTTT. It codes for CASSSLTDTEAFF.

This rearrangement joins TRBV6-6 to TRBJ2-5; TRBD2 matches at 8 bases. CDR1 and CDR2 (germline): MNHNY, SVGAGI (reference sequence). The J segment lost 3 bases and the V segment lost 8 bases, leaving 5 bases of the junction unmatched. CDR3 length: 13 amino acids. As DNA, the CDR3 is TGTGCCAGCTACCAGCGGGAGAAAGAGACCCAGTACTTC. It translates to CASYQREKETQYF.